A single sample gave rise to the 20 T cell receptor beta chains below, sequenced in a study of T cell responses to AZD1222 COVID-19 vaccine (dated by TCRdb to the early 2020s). Library construction relied on the immunoSEQ multiplex PCR assay. TCRdb's version of the immuneACCESS table is confined to in-frame rearrangements and falls short of the full clone set. An unresolved V gene accounts for under half of the shortfall where checked; the remainder is of unknown origin. Within this sample are 150,000 to 200,000 clones, with approximately 91% of them counted one time only. Clones ranked in the top ten supply 1.5% to 2% of the sample. The time point label here, explained by the study, means: about 28 days (+/-7) after the second vaccine dose. The specimen was peripheral blood, collected 28 days after the second AZD1222 dose. The receptors derive from an adult who received the AZD1222 COVID-19 vaccine.

The chain employs TRBV11-3 and TRBJ2-3; 10 bases map to TRBD2. CDR3 length: 16 residues. Trimming took 5 bases from V and 3 from J; bases not matched to a gene: 8. CDR1 SGHNT and CDR2 YENEEA come from the germline V gene. The CDR3 bases are TGTGCCAGCAGCATTGGACTAGCGGAAGGGACAGATACGCAGTATTTT. It yields the protein CASSIGLAEGTDTQYF.

The rearrangement links TRBV27 to TRBJ1-2; 9 nucleotides line up with TRBD1. Germline lookup yields CDR1 MNHEY and CDR2 SMNVEV (reference sequence). The V and J ends lost 2 bases and 1 base, in that order; junction bases with no gene match: 2. This CDR3 region has 15 residues. CDR3 region: CASSLTGGFNYGYTF. The CDR3 DNA reads as TGTGCCAGCAGTTTAACAGGGGGCTTTAACTATGGCTACACCTTC.

The chain uses TRBV6-4 and TRBJ2-7; D is possibly TRBD2 (5 bases). Germline loops: CDR1 MRHNA, CDR2 SNTAGT. CDR3 length equals 14 residues. The V end was cut by 0 bases, the J end by 9 bases, with 15 bases between. The CDR3, as DNA: TGTGCCAGCAGTGACTCGAGGGTTAGGGCCCGGCAGTACTTC. This translates into CASSDSRVRARQYF.

Comment on this clone: At one end the junction does not follow the germline gene, possibly because of a read error. The chain recombines TRBV18 with TRBJ2-5, with D possibly matching TRBD1 (6 bases). The V gene's germline CDR1 is KGHSH and CDR2 LQKENI. The length of the CDR3 is 13 residues. CDR3 in amino acids: CAGSRTAQETQYF. In DNA, the CDR3 is TGTGCCGGCTCCCGGACAGCTCAAGAGACCCAGTACTTC. Variable domain in full (rest from reference TRBV18 and TRBJ2-5): NAGVMQNPRHLVRRRGQEARLRCSPMKGHSHVYWYRQLPEEGLKFMVYLQKENIIDESGMPKERFSAEFPKEGPSILRIQQVVRGDSAAYFCAGSRTAQETQYFGPGTRLLVL.

J is TRBJ2-3 and V is TRBV2, with 10 bases fitting TRBD2. Germline V gives CDR1 SNHLY, CDR2 FYNNEI. This CDR3 region has 19 residues. Trimming took 4 bases from V and 0 from J; bases not matched to a gene: 13. The chain's CDR3 is CASSVPLAGEYQSTDTQYF. As DNA, the CDR3 is TGTGCCAGCAGTGTACCCCTAGCGGGGGAATACCAAAGCACAGATACGCAGTATTTT.

The chain is built from TRBV7-9 and TRBJ2-1; unclear D gene. Germline CDR1 reads SEHNR; CDR2 reads FQNEAQ (reference sequence). The V end was cut by 5 bases, the J end by 8 bases, with 10 bases between. The CDR3 runs to 12 residues. CDR3 in DNA: TGTGCCAGCAGCCGGGTGGGGTATGAGCAGTTCTTC. This translates into CASSRVGYEQFF.

The rearrangement links TRBV5-4 to TRBJ1-2; D may be TRBD1 (5 bases). Looked up from germline, CDR1 is SGHNT and CDR2 is YYREEE (reference sequence). The CDR3 is 15 amino acids. V was shortened by 3 bases and J by 3 bases, with 15 bases between the two germline ends. The CDR3 here is CASSSGGGAYYGYTF. The CDR3 DNA follows: TGTGCCAGCAGCTCCGGGGGGGGAGCGTACTATGGCTACACCTTC. Complete variable domain (other parts from reference TRBV5-4 and TRBJ1-2): ETGVTQSPTHLIKTRGQQVTLRCSSQSGHNTVSWYQQALGQGPQFIFQYYREEENGRGNFPPRFSGLQFPNYSSELNVNALELDDSALYLCASSSGGGAYYGYTFGSGTRLTVV.

The V call is TRBV29-1, the J call TRBJ2-7; 7 bases match TRBD1. The CDR3 has 15 residues. Germline CDR1 reads SQVTM; CDR2 reads ANQGSEA. J was trimmed by 3 bases and V by 6 bases; bases with no gene match: 14. CDR3 protein: CSVKKGAGGDYEQYF. The CDR3 nucleotides are TGCAGCGTAAAAAAGGGGGCAGGTGGGGACTACGAGCAGTACTTC.

V and J are TRBV5-6 and TRBJ1-5, with a possible D match to TRBD1 (6 bases). Germline CDR1 is SGHDT and CDR2 is YYEEEE. V dropped 1 base and J dropped 1 base, with 6 bases sitting between them. CDR3 length: 14 amino acids. The CDR3 DNA reads TGTGCCAGCAGCTTGAGGGGGAGCAATCAGCCCCAGCATTTT. It specifies CASSLRGSNQPQHF.

The chain has TRBV4-2 and TRBJ2-1; D assignment may be TRBD1 or TRBD2 (6 bases each). CDR3 length: 16 residues. Germline-derived CDR1 and CDR2 are LGHNA and YNFKEQ. The V end was cut by 3 bases, the J end by 5 bases, with 17 bases between. CDR3 amino acids: CASSHPRGLVNNEQFF. For the CDR3, the DNA is TGTGCCAGCAGCCACCCCCGGGGGCTGGTAAACAATGAGCAGTTCTTC.

This clone is a singleton in its sample. V and J are TRBV19 and TRBJ1-2, with 9 bases identical to TRBD1. J lost 6 bases, V lost 5 bases, and 13 bases had no gene match. The V gene's germline CDR1 is LNHDA and CDR2 SQIVND (reference sequence). The CDR3 loop spans 16 amino acids. This CDR3 reads CASSPSGTGLLHGYTF. The CDR3 nucleotides are TGTGCCAGTAGTCCCTCTGGGACAGGGTTACTCCATGGCTACACCTTC.

This chain connects TRBV6-5 to TRBJ1-1; 7 bases line up with TRBD1. This CDR3 is built from 15 residues. With 5 bases clipped from V and 1 base from J, the junction kept 7 bases outside the gene matches. Germline CDR1 MNHEY, CDR2 SVGAGI. The CDR3 coding sequence is TGTGCCAGCAGTAAACCGGGACAGACGAACACTGAAGCTTTCTTT. It encodes CASSKPGQTNTEAFF.

This clone has only one observation. The V and J genes are TRBV5-4 and TRBJ1-2, with TRBD1 identical over 7 bases. V was clipped by 4 bases and J by 3 bases; unmatched bases: 6. Germline V CDR1 and CDR2: SGHNT, YYREEE (reference sequence). The CDR3 is 14 residues long. Here the CDR3 DNA reads TGTGCCAGCAGCGCTTTACAGGGGTACTATGGCTACACCTTC. Amino acids: CASSALQGYYGYTF.

This chain joins TRBV7-8 and TRBJ2-3; D unresolved. Germline V gene lookup returns CDR1 SGHVS and CDR2 FQNEAQ. Trimming cost V 4 bases and J 2 bases, with 10 bases left between them. The CDR3 spans 14 residues. CDR3 sequence (DNA): TGTGCCAGCAGCTATCGAGAGATCACAGATACGCAGTATTTT. It codes for CASSYREITDTQYF.

The genes are TRBV19 and TRBJ1-5, with D unresolved. V was cut by 2 bases and J by 2 bases, with 10 bases left in between. From germline, CDR1 is LNHDA and CDR2 SQIVND (reference sequence). The CDR3 has 15 amino acids. The CDR3 sequence is CASSIYPGGNQPQHF. DNA for the CDR3: TGTGCCAGTAGTATATACCCCGGAGGCAATCAGCCCCAGCATTTT. Full variable domain (rest looked up from reference TRBV19 and TRBJ1-5): DGGITQSPKYLFRKEGQNVTLSCEQNLNHDAMYWYRQDPGQGLRLIYYSQIVNDFQKGDIAEGYSVSREKKESFPLTVTSAQKNPTAFYLCASSIYPGGNQPQHFGDGTRLSIL.

The chain combines TRBV7-2 with TRBJ1-2, with D unclear. Germline lookup yields CDR1 SGHTA and CDR2 FQGNSA. The CDR3 spans 14 residues. V lost 5 bases and J lost 2, with 12 bases in between. The CDR3 here is CASSPETWNYGYTF. CDR3 nucleotides: TGTGCCAGCAGCCCCGAAACATGGAACTATGGCTACACCTTC. The whole variable domain, remainder taken from reference TRBV7-2 and TRBJ1-2, is GAGVSQSPSNKVTEKGKDVELRCDPISGHTALYWYRQSLGQGLEFLIYFQGNSAPDKSGLPSDRFSAERTGGSVSTLTIQRTQQEDSAVYLCASSPETWNYGYTFGSGTRLTVV.

In its sample, this clone was seen once. The J gene is TRBJ1-2, the V gene TRBV19; no firm D call. Trimming took 7 bases from V and 5 from J, leaving 11 bases between them. Germline V CDR1 and CDR2: LNHDA, SQIVND (reference sequence). CDR3 size: 12 residues. The CDR3 DNA sequence: TGTGCCAGTAACACTAATCAGTATGGCTACACCTTC. It yields the protein CASNTNQYGYTF.

The chain carries TRBV20-1 and TRBJ2-7; D unclear. Between the trimmed V and J ends, which lost 5 bases and 2 bases, there was a span of 16 bases. Germline V gene data show CDR1 as DFQATT and CDR2 as SNEGSKA (reference sequence). The CDR3 is 14 amino acids. The CDR3 loop reads CSARGDVGAYEQYF. The CDR3 nucleotides read TGCAGTGCTCGTGGTGATGTTGGGGCCTACGAGCAGTACTTC.

V gene TRBV27 combines with J gene TRBJ2-2, with 13 bases matching TRBD2. CDR1 is MNHEY, CDR2 SMNVEV, per germline (reference sequence). Unmatched junction bases numbered 9, after V lost 1 base and J lost 7 bases. CDR3 length equals 18 residues. The CDR3 nucleotides read TGTGCCAGCAGTTTATTTTTCCCGACTAGCGGGGGGAGCGGGGAGCTGTTTTTT. Encoded protein: CASSLFFPTSGGSGELFF.

The genes are TRBV6-6 and TRBJ1-4; no firm D call. This CDR3 region has 14 residues. The V gene's germline CDR1 is MNHNY and CDR2 SVGAGI (reference sequence). V gave up 6 bases and J gave up 6 bases, with 14 bases separating them. The CDR3 DNA is TGTGCCAGCAGGGGTGTGGCAGGAGATGAAAAACTGTTTTTT. As protein: CASRGVAGDEKLFF.